A selection of T cell receptor beta chains follows, all from one sample in a study of cytomegalovirus exposure and HLA in healthy donors. Only in-frame clones appear in the TCRdb table, and some are missing; sequencing was by immunoSEQ multiplex PCR. The sample yields 200,000 or so clones, around 83% seen once. The specimen sequenced was PBMCs. These TCRs come from a woman in her twenties or thirties in good health and CMV-seropositive. Both conserved end residues are part of each CDR3. Expanded clones get a size class; other rows say once, few or many, or leave the size out.

CDR3 protein: CASSPRAGGPYEQFF; V gene: TRBV25-1; clone size: NA
CDR3 protein: CASSLIAGQAFF; V gene: TRBV27; clone size: NA
CDR3 protein: CSVEWANSGNTIYF; V gene: TRBV29-1; clone size: NA
CDR3 protein: CASSSPLAGGFEQYF; V gene: TRBV11-2; clone size: NA
CDR3 protein: CSVGLTGSYEQYF; V gene: TRBV29-1; clone size: NA
CDR3 protein: CATSPRSSYEQYF; V gene: TRBV15; clone size: NA
CDR3 protein: CAWSEGGFSEAFF; V gene: TRBV30; clone size: NA
CDR3 protein: CASSQDLAGYNEQFF; V gene: TRBV9; clone size: NA
CDR3 protein: CASSYAGNTEAFF; V gene: TRBV6-5; clone size: NA
CDR3 protein: CASSVAMTGNTGELFF; V gene: TRBV9; clone size: NA
CDR3 protein: CSVDTYLGTAGYTF; V gene: TRBV29-1; clone size: NA
CDR3 protein: CASWGDTGELFF; V gene: TRBV6-5; clone size: NA
CDR3 protein: CSVAQLLGEALSYEQYF; V gene: TRBV29-1; clone size: NA
CDR3 protein: CASSLRGSNEQFF; V gene: TRBV5-1; clone size: NA
CDR3 protein: CASSQVLAGVTYF; V gene: TRBV14; clone size: NA
CDR3 protein: CASSLTGGGNQPQHF; V gene: TRBV6-6; clone size: NA
CDR3 protein: CASSPDRSGANVLTF; V gene: TRBV6-5; clone size: NA
CDR3 protein: CAGSSGINTGELFF; V gene: TRBV5-4; clone size: few
CDR3 protein: CASSEASGRGRRETQYF; V gene: TRBV2; clone size: NA
CDR3 protein: CASRLSEVRHSGLFF; V gene: TRBV7-9; clone size: NA
CDR3 protein: CASSEYRLDRDKYGYTF; V gene: TRBV25-1; clone size: NA
CDR3 protein: CASSLWGLAGADEQYF; V gene: TRBV11-2; clone size: NA
CDR3 protein: CASSVSQTAGYTF; V gene: TRBV9; clone size: NA
CDR3 protein: CASSELLGSTDTQYF; V gene: TRBV9; clone size: once
CDR3 protein: CASSINSGQTYEQYF; V gene: TRBV6-1; clone size: NA
CDR3 protein: CASSPGASSTGELFF; V gene: TRBV27; clone size: few